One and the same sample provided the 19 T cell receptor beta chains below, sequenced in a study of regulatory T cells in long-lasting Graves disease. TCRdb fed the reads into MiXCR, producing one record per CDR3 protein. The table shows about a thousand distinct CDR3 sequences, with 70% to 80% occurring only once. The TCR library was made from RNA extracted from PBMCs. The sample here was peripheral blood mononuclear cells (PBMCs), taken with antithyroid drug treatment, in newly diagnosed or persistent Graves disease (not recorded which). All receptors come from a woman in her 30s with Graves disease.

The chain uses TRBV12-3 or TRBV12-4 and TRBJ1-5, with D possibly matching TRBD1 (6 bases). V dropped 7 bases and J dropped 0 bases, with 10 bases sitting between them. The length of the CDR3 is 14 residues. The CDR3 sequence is CASNQDSSNQPQHF. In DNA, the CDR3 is TGTGCCAGCAATCAGGACAGTAGCAATCAGCCCCAGCATTTT.

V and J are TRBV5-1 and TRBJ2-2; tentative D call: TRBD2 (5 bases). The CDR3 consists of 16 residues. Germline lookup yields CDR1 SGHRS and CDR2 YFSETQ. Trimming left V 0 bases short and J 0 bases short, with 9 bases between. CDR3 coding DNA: TGCGCCAGCAGCTTGGGAGGGCCGGCGAACACCGGGGAGCTGTTTTTT. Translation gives CASSLGGPANTGELFF.

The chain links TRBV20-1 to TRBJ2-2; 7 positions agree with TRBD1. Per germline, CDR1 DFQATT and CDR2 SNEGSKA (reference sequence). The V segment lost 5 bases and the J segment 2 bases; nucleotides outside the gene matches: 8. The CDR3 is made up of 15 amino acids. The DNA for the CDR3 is TGCAGTGCTCCCCCGACAGGGCATAACACCGGGGAGCTGTTTTTT. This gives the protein CSAPPTGHNTGELFF.

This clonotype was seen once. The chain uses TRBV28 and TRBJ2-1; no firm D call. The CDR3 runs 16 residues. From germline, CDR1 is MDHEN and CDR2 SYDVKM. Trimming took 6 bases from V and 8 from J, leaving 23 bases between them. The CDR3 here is CASSGSVTFGAYEQFF. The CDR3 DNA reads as TGTGCCAGCAGCGGATCCGTGACCTTTGGCGCCTATGAGCAGTTCTTC. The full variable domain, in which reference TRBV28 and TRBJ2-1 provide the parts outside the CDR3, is DVKVTQSSRYLVKRTGEKVFLECVQDMDHENMFWYRQDPGLGLRLIYFSYDVKMKEKGDIPEGYSVSREKKERFSLILESASTNQTSMYLCASSGSVTFGAYEQFFGPGTRLTVL.

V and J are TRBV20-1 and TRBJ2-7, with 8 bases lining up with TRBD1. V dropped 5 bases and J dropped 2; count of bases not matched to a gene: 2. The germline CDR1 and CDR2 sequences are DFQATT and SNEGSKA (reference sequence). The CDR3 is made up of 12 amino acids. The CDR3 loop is CSAPQGAYEQYF. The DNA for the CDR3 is TGCAGTGCTCCACAGGGGGCCTACGAGCAGTACTTC.

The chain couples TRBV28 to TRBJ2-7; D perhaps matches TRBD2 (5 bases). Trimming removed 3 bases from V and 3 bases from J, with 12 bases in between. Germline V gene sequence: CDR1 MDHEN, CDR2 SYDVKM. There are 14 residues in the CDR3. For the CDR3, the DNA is TGTGCCAGCAGTTTTTCACTAGACCTCTACGAGCAGTACTTC. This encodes CASSFSLDLYEQYF.

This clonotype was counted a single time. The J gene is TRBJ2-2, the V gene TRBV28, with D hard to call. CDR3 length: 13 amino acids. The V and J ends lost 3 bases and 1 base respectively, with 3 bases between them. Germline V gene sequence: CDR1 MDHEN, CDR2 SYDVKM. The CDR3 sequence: CASSFRNTGELFF. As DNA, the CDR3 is TGTGCCAGCAGTTTCAGGAACACCGGGGAGCTGTTTTTT.

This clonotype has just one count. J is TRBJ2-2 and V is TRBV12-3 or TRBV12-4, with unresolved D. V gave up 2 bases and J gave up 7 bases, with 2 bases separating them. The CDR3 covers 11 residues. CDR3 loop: CASSLYGELFF. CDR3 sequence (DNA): TGTGCCAGCAGTTTATACGGGGAGCTGTTTTTT.

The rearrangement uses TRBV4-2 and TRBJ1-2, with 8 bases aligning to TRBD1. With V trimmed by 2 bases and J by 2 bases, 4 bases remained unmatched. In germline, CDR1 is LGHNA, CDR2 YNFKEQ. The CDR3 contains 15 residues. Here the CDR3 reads CASSQSDRANYGYTF. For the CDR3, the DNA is TGTGCCAGCAGCCAATCGGACAGGGCCAACTATGGCTACACCTTC.

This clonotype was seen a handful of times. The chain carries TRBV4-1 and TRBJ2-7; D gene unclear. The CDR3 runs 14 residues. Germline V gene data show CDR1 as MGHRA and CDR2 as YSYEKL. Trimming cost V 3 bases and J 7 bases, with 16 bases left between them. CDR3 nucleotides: TGCGCCAGCAGCCATGCTGGGCAGGCGCGGGAGCAGTACTTC. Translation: CASSHAGQAREQYF.

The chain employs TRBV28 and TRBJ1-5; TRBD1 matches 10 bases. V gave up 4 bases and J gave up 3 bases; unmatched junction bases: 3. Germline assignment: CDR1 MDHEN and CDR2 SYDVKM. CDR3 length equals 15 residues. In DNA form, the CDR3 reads TGTGCCAGCAGTTGGACAGGGGGAATCAATCAGCCCCAGCATTTT. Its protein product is CASSWTGGINQPQHF.

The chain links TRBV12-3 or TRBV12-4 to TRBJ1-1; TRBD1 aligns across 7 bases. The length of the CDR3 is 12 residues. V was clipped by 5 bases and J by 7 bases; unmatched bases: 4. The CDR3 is CASSPTGFEAFF. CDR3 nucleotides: TGTGCCAGCAGTCCGACAGGGTTTGAAGCTTTCTTT.

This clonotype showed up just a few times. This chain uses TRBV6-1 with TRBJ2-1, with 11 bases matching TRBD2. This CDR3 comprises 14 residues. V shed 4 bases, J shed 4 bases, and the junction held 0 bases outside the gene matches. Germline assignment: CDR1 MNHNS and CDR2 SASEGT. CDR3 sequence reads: CASSVAGGYNEQFF. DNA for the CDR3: TGTGCCAGCAGTGTAGCGGGAGGGTACAATGAGCAGTTCTTC.

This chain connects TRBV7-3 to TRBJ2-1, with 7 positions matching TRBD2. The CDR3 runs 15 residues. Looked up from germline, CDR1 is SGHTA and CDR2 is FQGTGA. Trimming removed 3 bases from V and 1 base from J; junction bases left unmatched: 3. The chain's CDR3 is CASSFEGGSYNEQFF. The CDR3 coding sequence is TGTGCCAGCAGCTTCGAGGGAGGGTCCTACAATGAGCAGTTCTTC.

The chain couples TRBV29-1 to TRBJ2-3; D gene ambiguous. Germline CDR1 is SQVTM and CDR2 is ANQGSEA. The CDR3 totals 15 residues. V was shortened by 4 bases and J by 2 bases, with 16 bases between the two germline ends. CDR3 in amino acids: CSVGFVANPTDTQYF. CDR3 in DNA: TGCAGCGTTGGGTTCGTCGCGAACCCCACAGATACGCAGTATTTT.

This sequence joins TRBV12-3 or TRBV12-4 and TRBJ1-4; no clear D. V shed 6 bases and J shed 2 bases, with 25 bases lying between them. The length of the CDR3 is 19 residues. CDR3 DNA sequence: TGTGCCAGCAGCAGATACCCAGGATCTACTAAAATTACTAATGAAAAACTGTTTTTT. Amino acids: CASSRYPGSTKITNEKLFF.

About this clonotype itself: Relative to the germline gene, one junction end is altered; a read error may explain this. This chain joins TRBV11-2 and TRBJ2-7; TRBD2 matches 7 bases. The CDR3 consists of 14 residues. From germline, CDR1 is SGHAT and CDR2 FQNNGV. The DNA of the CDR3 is TGTGCCAGCAGCCTTAGCGGGTTAACCTATGAGCAGTACTTC. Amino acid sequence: CASSLSGLTYEQYF.

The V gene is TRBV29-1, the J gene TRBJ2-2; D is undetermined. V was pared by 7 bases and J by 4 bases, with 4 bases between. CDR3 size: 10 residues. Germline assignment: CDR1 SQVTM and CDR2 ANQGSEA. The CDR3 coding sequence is TGCAGCGCTCTCACCGGGGAGCTGTTTTTT. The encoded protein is CSALTGELFF.

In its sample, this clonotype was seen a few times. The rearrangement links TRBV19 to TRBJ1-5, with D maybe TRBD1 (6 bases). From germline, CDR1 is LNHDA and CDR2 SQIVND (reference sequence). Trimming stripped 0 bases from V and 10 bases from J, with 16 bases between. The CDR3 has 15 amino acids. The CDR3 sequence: CASSIDGGGFRPQHF. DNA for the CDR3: TGTGCCAGTAGTATAGATGGGGGCGGATTTCGACCCCAGCATTTT.